This T cell receptor beta chain was captured in a study of control samples from healthy donors and cancer patients. The length of the CDR3 is 15 residues. Germline trimming cut 3 bases from V and 3 bases from J; bases unmatched to any gene: 7. Germline values: CDR1 SGHAT, CDR2 FQNNGV. Method: immunoSEQ multiplex PCR; TCRdb's copy keeps in-frame clones and lacks some. The data contain around 200,000 clones, just under 95% of them singletons. The TCR was taken from a man aged 50-60 years in good health. Sequences were obtained from blood. The rearrangement uses TRBV11-2 and TRBJ2-5; the match to TRBD1 covers 7 bases. This chain's CDR3 is CASSFQQGTEETQYF. In nucleotides, the CDR3 is TGTGCCAGCAGCTTCCAGCAGGGGACAGAAGAGACCCAGTACTTC.